These 23 T cell receptor beta chains came from one sample sequenced in a study of CD8 T cells in ankylosing spondylitis. MiXCR, applied by TCRdb to the 5' RACE reads, yields one record per CDR3 protein. The sample contains some 120,000 distinct CDR3 sequences, around 7% of which appear only once. Sample: blood, either unsorted or a sorted T cell fraction (not recorded which). All receptors come from a male donor with ankylosing spondylitis or in good health (not recorded which).

This clonotype was detected many times. The gene calls are TRBV7-8 and TRBJ2-5, with a weak D call TRBD1 (5 bases). This CDR3 is built from 13 residues. The germline CDR1 and CDR2 sequences are SGHVS and FQNEAQ. V was trimmed by 3 bases and J by 5 bases, leaving 10 bases between them. CDR3 protein: CASSFSGLETQYF. CDR3 nucleotides: TGTGCCAGCAGCTTTTCAGGGTTGGAGACCCAGTACTTC. The full variable domain, completed using reference TRBV7-8 and TRBJ2-5, is GAGVSQSPRYKVAKRGQDVALRCDPISGHVSLFWYQQALGQGPEFLTYFQNEAQLDKSGLPSDRFFAERPEGSVSTLKIQRTQQEDSAVYLCASSFSGLETQYFGPGTRLLVL.

This clonotype was seen ten or more times. J is TRBJ2-3 and V is TRBV11-2, with 10 nucleotides matching TRBD2. V was pared by 2 bases and J by 6 bases, with 11 bases of the junction left unmatched. The CDR3 consists of 17 residues. The germline CDR1 and CDR2 sequences are SGHAT and FQNNGV. The CDR3 DNA sequence: TGTGCCAGCAGCTTAATGGCGTCTAGCGGGGGACCGGATACGCAGTATTTT. Protein sequence: CASSLMASSGGPDTQYF.

This clonotype has a count of ten or more. J is TRBJ2-1 and V is TRBV18; 9 positions match TRBD2. With V trimmed by 0 bases and J by 4 bases, 4 bases remained unmatched. The CDR3 spans 16 residues. Germline V gives CDR1 KGHSH, CDR2 LQKENI. In DNA, the CDR3 is TGTGCCAGCTCACCACCGGGCGGGGGGGCGTACAATGAGCAGTTCTTC. Protein product: CASSPPGGGAYNEQFF. The whole variable domain, filled in from reference TRBV18 and TRBJ2-1, reads NAGVMQNPRHLVRRRGQEARLRCSPMKGHSHVYWYRQLPEEGLKFMVYLQKENIIDESGMPKERFSAEFPKEGPSILRIQQVVRGDSAAYFCASSPPGGGAYNEQFFGPGTRLTVL.

This clonotype has ten or more counts. The J gene is TRBJ2-3, the V gene TRBV10-3; the D gene is possibly TRBD2 (6 bases). The CDR3 has 16 residues. Germline CDR1 ENHRY, CDR2 SYGVKD. The V end lost 0 bases, the J end lost 5 bases, and 15 bases lay between the germline ends. CDR3 amino acids: CAISESISTGVDTQYF. The CDR3, as DNA: TGTGCCATCAGTGAGTCGATCTCAACGGGGGTAGATACGCAGTATTTT.

This clonotype was detected ten times or more. The genes are TRBV5-1 and TRBJ2-3; 10 nucleotides agree with TRBD2. The V gene's germline CDR1 is SGHRS and CDR2 YFSETQ. The V segment lost 3 bases and the J segment 0 bases; nucleotides outside the gene matches: 4. This CDR3 comprises 16 residues. The CDR3 bases are TGCGCCAGCAGCTCGGGACTAGCGCCTAGCACAGATACGCAGTATTTT. It translates to CASSSGLAPSTDTQYF.

This clonotype was found many times. The genes are TRBV7-2 and TRBJ1-1; D is perhaps TRBD1 (6 bases). V was shortened by 5 bases and J by 12 bases, with 22 bases between the two germline ends. Germline CDR1 and CDR2: SGHTA and FQGNSA. There are 14 residues in the CDR3. CDR3 protein: CASSAASGAQPTFF. The CDR3 coding sequence is TGTGCCAGCAGCGCCGCCTCGGGGGCACAACCCACTTTCTTT.

The chain couples TRBV6-2 or TRBV6-3 to TRBJ2-7; possibly TRBD2 for D (6 bases). The CDR3 covers 12 residues. The V gene's germline CDR1 is MNHEY and CDR2 SVGEGT. V lost 9 bases to trimming and J lost 0 bases, with 9 bases between them. This chain's CDR3 is CASEGLSYEQYF. In DNA form, the CDR3 reads TGTGCCAGTGAGGGACTCTCCTACGAGCAGTACTTC.

This clonotype showed up many times. CDR3 sequence (DNA): TGCGCCAGCAGCCAACTTCAGACTAGCGGGGGACAAGAGACCCAGTACTTC. It specifies CASSQLQTSGGQETQYF. V and J are TRBV4-1 and TRBJ2-5; 12 bases are shared with TRBD2. This CDR3 has 17 amino acids. The V gene end was trimmed by 2 bases and the J gene end by 2 bases; junction bases not matched to a gene: 6. The germline V gene encodes CDR1 MGHRA and CDR2 YSYEKL.

There are many counts of this clonotype. The J gene is TRBJ1-2, the V gene TRBV9, with 10 bases identical to TRBD1. In germline, CDR1 is SGDLS, CDR2 YYNGEE. The CDR3 runs 16 residues. Germline trimming cut 4 bases from V and 8 bases from J; bases unmatched to any gene: 14. CDR3: CASSFADRQGARGYTF. The CDR3 DNA reads TGTGCCAGCAGCTTTGCAGACCGACAGGGGGCCCGAGGCTACACCTTC.

This clonotype was recorded at least ten times. V is TRBV10-3 and J is TRBJ2-7, with TRBD2 matching over 10 bases. CDR3 size: 15 residues. CDR1 ENHRY and CDR2 SYGVKD come from the germline V gene. V lost 0 bases, J lost 3 bases, and 2 bases stayed unmatched. Here the CDR3 reads CAISESGLANYEQYF. For the CDR3, the DNA is TGTGCCATCAGTGAGTCGGGACTAGCGAACTACGAGCAGTACTTC.

This clonotype was counted ten times or more. The CDR3 coding sequence is TGTGCCAGCAGCGAGAACAGGGAGGGCTACGAGCAGTACTTC. As protein: CASSENREGYEQYF. The gene calls are TRBV9 and TRBJ2-7; a possible D gene is TRBD2 (7 bases). Germline values: CDR1 SGDLS, CDR2 YYNGEE. CDR3 length: 14 residues. V shed 3 bases and J shed 3 bases, with 13 bases lying between them.

The table lists this clonotype with many counts. The chain recombines TRBV6-5 with TRBJ2-3, with no clear D. Germline V gene lookup returns CDR1 MNHEY and CDR2 SVGAGI. V was shortened by 4 bases and J by 4 bases, with 12 bases between the two germline ends. The CDR3 consists of 14 residues. The CDR3 loop is CASSFSTSADTQYF. CDR3 in DNA: TGTGCCAGCAGTTTCTCGACGTCGGCAGATACGCAGTATTTT.

This clonotype occurred many times. The chain recombines TRBV5-1 with TRBJ2-1; 8 bases map to TRBD1. The CDR3 is made up of 12 amino acids. V was clipped by 1 base and J by 12 bases; unmatched bases: 3. CDR1 is SGHRS, CDR2 YFSETQ, per germline. As DNA, the CDR3 is TGCGCCAGCAGCTTGTCTGGGACAGGGCAGTTCTTC. Translated: CASSLSGTGQFF.

This clonotype was counted between two and nine times. One end of the junction fails to match germline, which may point to a read error. The rearrangement links TRBV3-1 to TRBJ2-1, with 8 bases matching TRBD2. CDR3 size: 17 residues. In germline, CDR1 is LGHDT, CDR2 YNNKEL (reference sequence). DNA for the CDR3: TGTGCCAGCTGCCAAGATCCGGGCGGGGGGCTATACAATGAGCAGTTCTTC. It encodes CASCQDPGGGLYNEQFF.

At least ten counts were recorded for this clonotype. The chain recombines TRBV10-2 with TRBJ1-1, with a weak D call TRBD1 (6 bases). V dropped 4 bases and J dropped 2 bases, with 11 bases sitting between them. Germline V gene data show CDR1 as WSHSY and CDR2 as SAAADI. This CDR3 comprises 14 residues. CDR3 nucleotide sequence: TGCGCCAGCAGTGCCCGGACAGCTAACACTGAAGCTTTCTTT. This sequence encodes CASSARTANTEAFF.

This clonotype came up many times. This chain uses TRBV29-1 with TRBJ2-2; D call uncertain. CDR1 SQVTM and CDR2 ANQGSEA come from the germline V gene. CDR3 length equals 13 residues. The ends were cut back, 1 base at V and 4 bases at J, with 7 bases in the middle. As DNA, the CDR3 is TGCAGCGTTGAAGGGGCCCCCACCGGGGAGCTGTTTTTT. Translated: CSVEGAPTGELFF.

In this sample, this clonotype turned up many times. The V call is TRBV28, the J call TRBJ2-4; D may be TRBD2 (6 bases). The CDR3 is 13 amino acids. Germline V gene sequence: CDR1 MDHEN, CDR2 SYDVKM. Trimming took 3 bases from V and 13 from J, leaving 16 bases between them. CDR3: CASSFQMVGLQYF. Written as DNA, the CDR3 is TGTGCCAGCAGTTTCCAAATGGTGGGACTCCAGTACTTC.

At least ten counts were recorded for this clonotype. J is TRBJ2-1 and V is TRBV12-3 or TRBV12-4; D remains unclear. V was pared by 3 bases and J by 3 bases, with 15 bases between. There are 16 residues in the CDR3. The CDR3 DNA reads TGTGCCAGCAGTTTGTCGGCAGCGACCTTCTACAATGAGCAGTTCTTC. Translation: CASSLSAATFYNEQFF.

This clonotype was detected ten times or more. The V and J genes are TRBV9 and TRBJ2-5; D might be TRBD1 or TRBD2, each matching 5 bases. CDR1 and CDR2 from the germline V gene are SGDLS and YYNGEE. The CDR3 has 16 amino acids. V shed 0 bases and J shed 2 bases, with 14 bases lying between them. The CDR3 loop reads CASSVGQGTGQETQYF. The CDR3 DNA reads as TGTGCCAGCAGCGTAGGGCAAGGGACGGGACAAGAGACCCAGTACTTC.

This clonotype was detected many times. The chain joins TRBV9 to TRBJ1-2, with TRBD1 as a possible D gene (6 bases). The CDR3 covers 12 residues. From germline, CDR1 is SGDLS and CDR2 YYNGEE. The V and J ends lost 6 bases and 4 bases respectively, with 10 bases between them. The CDR3 DNA is TGTGCCAGCAACCAGGGGTCCTATGGCTACACCTTC. Its protein is CASNQGSYGYTF.

Remarks on this clonotype: Germline is not matched at one junction end, which may reflect a read error. The rearrangement uses TRBV18 and TRBJ1-2; tentatively, D is TRBD1 (5 bases). The CDR3 is 15 amino acids. Germline-derived CDR1 and CDR2 are KGHSH and LQKENI. CDR3 region: CASLPREQASYGYTF. As DNA, the CDR3 is TGTGCCAGCTTACCAAGGGAACAGGCAAGCTATGGCTACACCTTC.

The rearrangement links TRBV20-1 to TRBJ1-5; D not certain. V was pared by 0 bases and J by 4 bases, with 10 bases between. The germline V gene has CDR1 DFQATT and CDR2 SNEGSKA (reference sequence). CDR3 length: 14 amino acids. The CDR3 DNA sequence: TGCAGTGCTAGAGATGGACGGAGAAATCAGCCCCAGCATTTT. Its translation: CSARDGRRNQPQHF.

This clonotype was counted at least ten times. The CDR3 DNA reads TGTGCCAGCAGCTCCTACTCGCCTGCACCCTACGAGCAGTACTTC. It codes for CASSSYSPAPYEQYF. The chain recombines TRBV7-2 with TRBJ2-7; D gene uncertain. The CDR3 is made up of 15 amino acids. V lost 4 bases and J lost 2, with 15 bases in between. Germline V gives CDR1 SGHTA, CDR2 FQGNSA.